This T cell receptor (beta chain) was observed in a study of naive CD8 T cells in extremely preterm neonates. Overall study results and limits: CDR3 nucleotide sharing was approximately 2.9% in preterm, 0.35% to 0.4% term, approximately 0.028% children, approximately 0.01% adults. Preterm CDR3s were shorter than older groups', with fewer N additions and less trimming.

This table comes from immunoSEQ multiplex PCR, and its TCRdb copy is limited to in-frame clones, with some not included. The top ten hold 0.75% to 0.95% of the sample, which has 21,000 or so clones, around 88% seen once. Comments on this clone: Its specificity is not known.

Extremely preterm births at roughly 22-28 weeks of gestation supplied the samples. Live Annexin V-negative naive CD3+CD8+CD45RA+CCR7+ T cells were sorted. This receptor was obtained from a boy who was born preterm. The sample taken for sequencing was naive CD8+ T cells from cord blood.

CDR3 protein: CASSDTSAYEQYF. Here the CDR3 DNA reads TGCGCCAGCAGTGACACTAGCGCCTACGAGCAGTACTTC. J is TRBJ2-7 and V is TRBV10-2; 7 nucleotides line up with TRBD2. The V gene end was trimmed by 3 bases and the J gene end by 2 bases; junction bases not matched to a gene: 1. The germline V gene encodes CDR1 WSHSY and CDR2 SAAADI. The CDR3 has 13 residues.